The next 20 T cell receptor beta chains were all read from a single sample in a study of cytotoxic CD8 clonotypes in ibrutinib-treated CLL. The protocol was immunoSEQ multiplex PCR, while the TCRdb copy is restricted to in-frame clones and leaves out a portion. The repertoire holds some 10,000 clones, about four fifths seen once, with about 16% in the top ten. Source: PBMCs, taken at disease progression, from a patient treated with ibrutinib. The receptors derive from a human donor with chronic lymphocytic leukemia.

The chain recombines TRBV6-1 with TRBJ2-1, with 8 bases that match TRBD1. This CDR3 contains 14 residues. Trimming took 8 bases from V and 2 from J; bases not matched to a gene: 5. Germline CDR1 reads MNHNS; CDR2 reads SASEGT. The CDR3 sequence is CASRGRGPYNEQFF. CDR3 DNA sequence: TGTGCCAGCCGGGGCAGGGGGCCCTACAATGAGCAGTTCTTC.

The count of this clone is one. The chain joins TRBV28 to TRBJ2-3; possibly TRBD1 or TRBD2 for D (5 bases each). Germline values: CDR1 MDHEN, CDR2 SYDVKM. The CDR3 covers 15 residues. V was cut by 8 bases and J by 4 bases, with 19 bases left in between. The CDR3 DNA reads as TGTGCCAGCGGGGAAGAGGGGAGTAGGGCAGATACGCAGTATTTT. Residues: CASGEEGSRADTQYF.

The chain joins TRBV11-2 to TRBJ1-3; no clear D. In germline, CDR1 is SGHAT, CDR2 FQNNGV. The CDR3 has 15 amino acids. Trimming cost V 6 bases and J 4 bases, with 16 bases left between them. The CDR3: CASRLGSLSGNTIYF. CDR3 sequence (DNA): TGTGCCAGCAGACTGGGTTCTTTGTCAGGAAACACCATATATTTT.

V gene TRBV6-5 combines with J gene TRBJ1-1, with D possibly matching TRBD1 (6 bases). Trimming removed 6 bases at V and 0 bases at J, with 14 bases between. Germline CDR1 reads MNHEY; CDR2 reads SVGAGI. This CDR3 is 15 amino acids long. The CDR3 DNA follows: TGTGCCAGCAGCCCACCGAGGGGGATGAACACTGAAGCTTTCTTT. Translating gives CASSPPRGMNTEAFF.

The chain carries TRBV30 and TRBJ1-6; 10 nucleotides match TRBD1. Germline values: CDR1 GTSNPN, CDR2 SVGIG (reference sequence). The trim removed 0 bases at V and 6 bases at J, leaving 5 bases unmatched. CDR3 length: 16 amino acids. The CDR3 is CAWSVQWDRGNSPLHF. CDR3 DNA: TGTGCCTGGAGTGTACAGTGGGACAGGGGTAATTCACCCCTCCACTTT.

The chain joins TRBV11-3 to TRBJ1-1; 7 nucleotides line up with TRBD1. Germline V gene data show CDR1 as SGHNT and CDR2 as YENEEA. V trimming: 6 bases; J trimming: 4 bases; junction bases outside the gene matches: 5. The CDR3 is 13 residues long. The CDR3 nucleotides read TGTGCCAGCAGTACAGGGGTAGCCACTGAAGCTTTCTTT. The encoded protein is CASSTGVATEAFF.

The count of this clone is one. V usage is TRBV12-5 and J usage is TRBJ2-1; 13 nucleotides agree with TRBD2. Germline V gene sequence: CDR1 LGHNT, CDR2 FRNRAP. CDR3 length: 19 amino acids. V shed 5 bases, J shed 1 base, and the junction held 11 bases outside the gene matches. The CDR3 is CASGQGLAGIGGSYNEQFF. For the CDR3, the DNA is TGTGCTAGTGGTCAGGGACTAGCGGGAATCGGAGGGTCCTACAATGAGCAGTTCTTC.

Written as DNA, the CDR3 is TGCGCCAGCAGCTTGGCGCCTAGCGGGACTCGCAATGAGCAGTTCTTC. This translates into CASSLAPSGTRNEQFF. The V gene is TRBV5-1, the J gene TRBJ2-1; 9 positions match TRBD2. The CDR3 has 16 amino acids. Unmatched junction bases numbered 7, after V lost 0 bases and J lost 6 bases. Germline V CDR1 and CDR2: SGHRS, YFSETQ.

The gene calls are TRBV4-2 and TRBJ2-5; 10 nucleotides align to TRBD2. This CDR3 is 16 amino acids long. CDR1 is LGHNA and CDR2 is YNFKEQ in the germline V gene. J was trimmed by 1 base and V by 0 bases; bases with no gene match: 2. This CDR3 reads CASSQDGTSAQETQYF. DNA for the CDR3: TGTGCCAGCAGCCAAGACGGGACTAGCGCCCAAGAGACCCAGTACTTC.

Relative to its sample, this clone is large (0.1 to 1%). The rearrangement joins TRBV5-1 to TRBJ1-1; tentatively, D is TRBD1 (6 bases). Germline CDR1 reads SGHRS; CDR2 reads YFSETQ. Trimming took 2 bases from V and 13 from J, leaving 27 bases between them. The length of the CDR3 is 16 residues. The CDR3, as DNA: TGCGCCAGCAGCTTACCAACCCGATACAAAGGGACATTTTGTTTCTTT. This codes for CASSLPTRYKGTFCFF. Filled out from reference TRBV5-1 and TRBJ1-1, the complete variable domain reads KAGVTQTPRYLIKTRGQQVTLSCSPISGHRSVSWYQQTPGQGLQFLFEYFSETQRNKGNFPGRFSGRQFSNSRSEMNVSTLELGDSALYLCASSLPTRYKGTFCFFGQGTRLTVV.

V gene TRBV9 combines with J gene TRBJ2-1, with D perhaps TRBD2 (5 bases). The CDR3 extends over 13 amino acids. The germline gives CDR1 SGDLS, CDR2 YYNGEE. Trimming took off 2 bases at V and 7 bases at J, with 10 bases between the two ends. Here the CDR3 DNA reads TGTGCCAGCAGCGTGTTTAGCGAGAATGAGCAGTTCTTC. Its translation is CASSVFSENEQFF.

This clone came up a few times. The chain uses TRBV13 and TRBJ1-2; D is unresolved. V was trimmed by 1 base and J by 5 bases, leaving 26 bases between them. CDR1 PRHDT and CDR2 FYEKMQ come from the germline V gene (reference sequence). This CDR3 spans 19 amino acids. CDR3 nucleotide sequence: TGTGCCAGCAGCTTAGACGGGCTGGTTCGTGGGCTGGGAGGGTATGGCTACACCTTC. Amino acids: CASSLDGLVRGLGGYGYTF.

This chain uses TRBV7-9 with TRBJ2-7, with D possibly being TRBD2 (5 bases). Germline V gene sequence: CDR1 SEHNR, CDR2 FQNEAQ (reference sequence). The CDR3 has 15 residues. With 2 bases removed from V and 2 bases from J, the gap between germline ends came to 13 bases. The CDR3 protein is CASSLSPLGPYEQYF. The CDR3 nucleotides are TGTGCCAGCAGCTTAAGTCCACTAGGACCCTACGAGCAGTACTTC.

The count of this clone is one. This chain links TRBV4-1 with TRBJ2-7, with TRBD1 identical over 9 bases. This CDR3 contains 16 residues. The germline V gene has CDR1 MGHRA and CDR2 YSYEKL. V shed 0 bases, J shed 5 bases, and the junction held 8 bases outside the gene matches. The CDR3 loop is CASSQDRGTGSHEQYF. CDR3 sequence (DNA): TGCGCCAGCAGCCAAGATCGGGGGACAGGGTCCCACGAGCAGTACTTC.

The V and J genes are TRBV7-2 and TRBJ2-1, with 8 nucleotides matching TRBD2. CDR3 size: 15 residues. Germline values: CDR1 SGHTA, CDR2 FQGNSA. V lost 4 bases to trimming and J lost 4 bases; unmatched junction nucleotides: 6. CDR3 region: CASSSRTSIYNEQFF. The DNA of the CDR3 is TGTGCCAGCAGCTCCCGGACTAGCATTTACAATGAGCAGTTCTTC.

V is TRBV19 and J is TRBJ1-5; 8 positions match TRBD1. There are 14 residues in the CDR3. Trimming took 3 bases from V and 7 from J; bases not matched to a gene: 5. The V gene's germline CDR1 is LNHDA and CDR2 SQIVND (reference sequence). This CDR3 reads CASSIQGARQPQHF. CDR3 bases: TGTGCCAGTAGTATCCAGGGGGCTCGGCAGCCCCAGCATTTT.

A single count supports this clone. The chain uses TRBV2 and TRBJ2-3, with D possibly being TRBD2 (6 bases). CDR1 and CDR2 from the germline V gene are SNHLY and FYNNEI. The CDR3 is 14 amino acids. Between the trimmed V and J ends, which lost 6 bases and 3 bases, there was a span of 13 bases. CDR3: CASSWGGRTDTQYF. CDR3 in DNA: TGTGCCAGCAGCTGGGGTGGGAGGACAGATACGCAGTATTTT.

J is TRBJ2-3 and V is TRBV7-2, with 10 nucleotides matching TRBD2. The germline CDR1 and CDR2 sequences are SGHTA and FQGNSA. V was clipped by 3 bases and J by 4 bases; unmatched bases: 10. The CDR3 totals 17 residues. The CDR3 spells CASSFLLSGGAADTQYF. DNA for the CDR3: TGTGCCAGCAGCTTCCTACTGAGCGGGGGGGCCGCAGATACGCAGTATTTT. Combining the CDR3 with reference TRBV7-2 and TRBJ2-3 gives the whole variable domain GAGVSQSPSNKVTEKGKDVELRCDPISGHTALYWYRQSLGQGLEFLIYFQGNSAPDKSGLPSDRFSAERTGGSVSTLTIQRTQQEDSAVYLCASSFLLSGGAADTQYFGPGTRLTVL.

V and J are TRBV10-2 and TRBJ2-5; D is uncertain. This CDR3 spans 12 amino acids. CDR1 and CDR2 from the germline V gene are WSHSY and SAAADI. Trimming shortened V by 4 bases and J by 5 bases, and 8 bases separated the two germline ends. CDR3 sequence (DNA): TGCGCCAGCAGTGTCGCCGCGGAGACCCAGTACTTC. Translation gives CASSVAAETQYF.

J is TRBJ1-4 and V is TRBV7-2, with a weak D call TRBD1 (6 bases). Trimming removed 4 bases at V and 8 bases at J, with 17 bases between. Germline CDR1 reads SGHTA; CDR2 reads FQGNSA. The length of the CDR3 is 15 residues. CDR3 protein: CASSSIRRGTEKLFF. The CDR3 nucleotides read TGTGCCAGCAGCTCCATTAGACGGGGGACAGAAAAACTGTTTTTT. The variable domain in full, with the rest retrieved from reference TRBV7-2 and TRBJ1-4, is GAGVSQSPSNKVTEKGKDVELRCDPISGHTALYWYRQSLGQGLEFLIYFQGNSAPDKSGLPSDRFSAERTGGSVSTLTIQRTQQEDSAVYLCASSSIRRGTEKLFFGSGTQLSVL.